Following are 5 T cell receptor beta chains from one sample sequenced in a study of human T cells and chemical hapten exposure. TCRdb used MiXCR to reprocess the RACE reads, holding one entry per CDR3 protein. The profile shows 50,000 or so distinct CDR3 sequences, 4.4% of them singletons. Time point indicated: healthy volunteer bleed at 2 weeks. The authors extracted total RNA from unfractionated whole blood. The sequenced sample consisted of whole blood. Every receptor here comes from a human donor in good health. Some clones in this sample may be carry-over from other donors' samples.

This rearrangement joins TRBV18 to TRBJ2-1, with D possibly TRBD2 on 6 matching bases. CDR3 length equals 12 residues. Germline V CDR1 and CDR2: KGHSH, LQKENI. The V gene lost 2 bases and the J gene lost 9 bases, with 8 bases spanning the gap. In DNA, the CDR3 is TGTGCCAGCTCACCAAGGCGGGGTGAGCAGTTCTTC. The encoded protein is CASSPRRGEQFF.

This clonotype was counted at least ten times. The chain uses TRBV6-6 and TRBJ1-1; D unclear. The CDR3 runs 13 residues. Germline lookup yields CDR1 MNHNY and CDR2 SVGAGI (reference sequence). Trimming took off 2 bases at V and 4 bases at J, with 8 bases between the two ends. CDR3 residues: CASSYLGSTEAFF. For the CDR3, the DNA is TGTGCCAGCAGTTACCTGGGGAGCACTGAAGCTTTCTTT.

This chain links TRBV5-1 with TRBJ1-3; 7 bases align to TRBD1. The CDR3 has 15 amino acids. Germline CDR1 is SGHRS and CDR2 is YFSETQ. With V trimmed by 1 base and J by 0 bases, 1 base remained unmatched. CDR3 bases: TGCGCCAGCAGCTTGCAGGGGGTCTCTGGAAACACCATATATTTT. This encodes CASSLQGVSGNTIYF. Full variable domain (remainder filled in from reference TRBV5-1 and TRBJ1-3): KAGVTQTPRYLIKTRGQQVTLSCSPISGHRSVSWYQQTPGQGLQFLFEYFSETQRNKGNFPGRFSGRQFSNSRSEMNVSTLELGDSALYLCASSLQGVSGNTIYFGEGSWLTVV.

This clonotype was seen more than once but under ten times. This chain links TRBV11-2 with TRBJ2-2; 12 positions agree with TRBD2. The CDR3 is made up of 18 amino acids. The ends lost 0 bases at V and 4 bases at J; junction bases unmatched: 6. CDR1 and CDR2 (germline): SGHAT, FQNNGV. The DNA for the CDR3 is TGTGCCAGCAGCTTAGAGCTAGCGGGAGGGCTTGGCACCGGGGAGCTGTTTTTT. Encoded protein: CASSLELAGGLGTGELFF.

This rearrangement joins TRBV7-3 to TRBJ2-1; TRBD1 matches at 7 bases. The CDR3 totals 15 residues. The germline V gene encodes CDR1 SGHTA and CDR2 FQGTGA. V shed 5 bases, J shed 2 bases, and the junction held 6 bases outside the gene matches. The CDR3 region is CASSRTGPPYNEQFF. CDR3 bases: TGTGCCAGCAGCCGGACAGGTCCACCCTACAATGAGCAGTTCTTC.